This TCR beta chain appears in the sequencing data of a study of PD-L1 blockade in urothelial cancer. The study enrolled patients with locally advanced or metastatic urothelial carcinoma. Each patient gave between 1 and 8 samples, pretreatment and on-treatment. Produced via immunoSEQ multiplex PCR; TCRdb's table is partial and in-frame only. Seen here are about 28,000 clones, around 86% observed once, and the top ten hold around 2%. This CDR3 contains 12 residues. From germline, CDR1 is LNHDA and CDR2 SQIVND (reference sequence). The V gene lost 7 bases and the J gene lost 9 bases, with 14 bases spanning the gap. This clone was detected only a few times.

The input for sequencing was PBMCs, taken around atezolizumab (anti-PD-L1) treatment. V usage is TRBV19 and J usage is TRBJ2-3; maybe TRBD1 (5 bases). The source is a man aged 45-65 years with urothelial cancer. CDR3 nucleotide sequence: TGTGCCAGTAATAGGCCAAAGGGGACGCAGTATTTT. Amino acid sequence: CASNRPKGTQYF. The entire variable domain, with the rest obtained from reference TRBV19 and TRBJ2-3, is as follows: DGGITQSPKYLFRKEGQNVTLSCEQNLNHDAMYWYRQDPGQGLRLIYYSQIVNDFQKGDIAEGYSVSREKKESFPLTVTSAQKNPTAFYLCASNRPKGTQYFGPGTRLTVL.